The entry that follows covers one T cell receptor (beta chain) sequence. The antigen remains unidentified. This sample stems from a study of T cells in localized non-small cell lung cancer. Study-wide results and limits: A median about 62 of the top 100 tumor clones appeared in adjacent lung. Because researchers sequenced only one region of the tumor, heterogeneity is still possible.

Germline V gene sequence: CDR1 SGHTA, CDR2 FQGTGA. The ends were cut back, 6 bases at V and 0 bases at J, with 15 bases in the middle. This CDR3 has 16 amino acids. Produced via immunoSEQ multiplex PCR; TCRdb's table is partial and in-frame only. The sample holds more than 30,000 clones, about four fifths seen once. Sequences were derived from peripheral blood, sampled before any cancer treatment. The chain uses TRBV7-3 and TRBJ2-1; D call uncertain. The source of this sequence is a male donor older than 55 with stage II squamous cell lung carcinoma. The CDR3 is CASRTTWSSSYNEQFF. In nucleotides, the CDR3 is TGTGCCAGCAGGACCACATGGAGTAGCTCCTACAATGAGCAGTTCTTC.